A selection of T cell receptor beta chains follows, all from one sample in a study of blood T cell repertoires in COVID-19. Profiling relied on immunoSEQ multiplex PCR, and the TCRdb table lists in-frame clones only, not all of them. The sample holds over 100,000 clones, 84% seen once. Sequencing input: peripheral blood. Receptors originate from a woman in her fifties or sixties with acute or convalescent COVID-19. Both conserved end residues are trimmed from each CDR3. D genes are given only for firm matches.

V gene	D gene	J gene	CDR3 protein
TRBV2	.	TRBJ2-5	ASSEWKSTGVQETQY
TRBV12-3/TRBV12-4	TRBD1	TRBJ1-1	ASSLGQGVRAF
TRBV5-1	.	TRBJ1-1	ASSAPQIPNTEAF
TRBV27	TRBD1	TRBJ2-3	ASRASDRATDTQY
TRBV2	TRBD1	TRBJ2-3	ASRVGQGRADTQY
TRBV7-3	.	TRBJ1-1	ASSEDSYTEAF
TRBV3-1/TRBV3-2	.	TRBJ1-2	ASSQAGRVHGYT
TRBV18	.	TRBJ1-2	ASSPEGGHHGYT
TRBV30	.	TRBJ1-1	AWSVPAPGTEAF
TRBV24-1	.	TRBJ2-1	ATSGGVFDEQF
TRBV6-5	TRBD1	TRBJ2-7	AVGQTYEQY
TRBV4-2	.	TRBJ1-3	ASSLQESSGNTIY
TRBV6-5	.	TRBJ1-4	ASSTRGEKLF
TRBV28	.	TRBJ1-2	ASGGYNSGYT
TRBV7-8	TRBD1	TRBJ1-4	ASSFNYRDRVKTNEKLF
TRBV19	.	TRBJ1-1	ASSISGGINRAF
TRBV5-1	.	TRBJ1-6	ASSLDSSNSPLH
TRBV5-5	TRBD1	TRBJ1-2	ASSSGQGSGYGYT
TRBV18	.	TRBJ1-4	ASSLRQNPTNEKLF
TRBV5-1	TRBD1	TRBJ2-5	ASSPTGGKETQY
TRBV5-1	TRBD2	TRBJ2-2	ASGKGTSTTGELF
TRBV5-4	.	TRBJ2-2	ASSRVGGTGELF
TRBV21-1	.	TRBJ1-4	ASSKWGDEKLF
TRBV5-1	TRBD1	TRBJ2-2	ASSLQGTGVNTGELF
TRBV6-2/TRBV6-3	.	TRBJ1-3	ASSQGGNTIY
TRBV5-1	.	TRBJ2-7	ASSPGTPDSWGSYEQY
TRBV7-2	TRBD2	TRBJ2-1	ASSRWRGGDKDEQF
TRBV27	TRBD2	TRBJ2-7	ASSLPGGDPYEQY
TRBV30	TRBD2	TRBJ2-3	AWGREGPSTDTQY
TRBV6-1	.	TRBJ2-3	ASSDWASDTQY
TRBV9	.	TRBJ1-3	ASSGTLNSGNTIY